One sample yielded the 20 T cell receptor beta chains listed below, sequenced in a study of T cells in Graves' hyperthyroidism and ophthalmopathy. RNA transcripts provided the source from which TCR beta CDR3 regions were amplified. First-round RT-PCR targeting the TCR CDR3 was performed with the HTBI primer set. TCRdb recomputed calls from the multiplex PCR reads with MiXCR, one row per CDR3 protein. Seen here are around 440,000 distinct CDR3 sequences, 15% to 19% observed once, and the top ten hold approximately 7.5%. Specimen: blood. The source is a woman in her late teens or twenties with Graves' hyperthyroidism.

This clonotype was seen repeatedly, ten times or more. The chain employs TRBV27 and TRBJ1-2; TRBD1 matches at 9 bases. CDR3 length: 14 residues. The J segment lost 3 bases and the V segment lost 5 bases, leaving 4 bases of the junction unmatched. Germline CDR1 is MNHEY and CDR2 is SMNVEV (reference sequence). For the CDR3, the DNA is TGTGCCAGCAGTCGACAGGGGGGCTACTATGGCTACACCTTC. Its translation: CASSRQGGYYGYTF.

In this sample, this clonotype turned up many times. The rearrangement joins TRBV11-3 to TRBJ1-1; D is ambiguous. The CDR3 has 15 residues. V was clipped by 6 bases and J by 1 base, with 15 bases between them. The germline V gene encodes CDR1 SGHNT and CDR2 YENEEA. The CDR3, as DNA: TGTGCCAGCAGAAGAGGGTCCGTGGGGAACACTGAAGCTTTCTTT. This encodes CASRRGSVGNTEAFF.

This clonotype was observed at least ten times. The rearrangement links TRBV20-1 to TRBJ2-3; D is possibly TRBD2 (6 bases). This CDR3 spans 13 amino acids. Trimming shortened V by 6 bases and J by 2 bases, and 12 bases separated the two germline ends. The germline CDR1 and CDR2 sequences are DFQATT and SNEGSKA (reference sequence). The CDR3 DNA sequence: TGCAGTGCCCGGGGACTCAACACAGATACGCAGTATTTT. Amino acid sequence: CSARGLNTDTQYF.

This clonotype was observed at least ten times. The genes are TRBV12-3 or TRBV12-4 and TRBJ1-2; a weak D match, TRBD1 (6 bases). The CDR3 extends over 12 amino acids. V lost 6 bases, J lost 6 bases, and 11 bases lay in between. The CDR3 nucleotides read TGTGCCAGCAGCACCCACAGGGATGGCTACACCTTC. Translation gives CASSTHRDGYTF.

This clonotype was observed at least ten times. At one of its ends the junction is not consistent with the germline gene, which may arise from a read error. The genes are TRBV11-2 and TRBJ2-1; no clear D gene. This CDR3 has 14 amino acids. The V gene's germline CDR1 is SGHAT and CDR2 FQNNGV. CDR3 DNA: TGTGCCAGCAGCTTAGGACCCTACCACAATGGGCAGTTCTTC. Encoded protein: CASSLGPYHNGQFF.

The V gene is TRBV5-4, the J gene TRBJ2-5; possible D gene TRBD1, 5 bases. This CDR3 region has 14 residues. V gave up 6 bases and J gave up 4 bases, with 16 bases separating them. Germline CDR1 and CDR2: SGHNT and YYREEE (reference sequence). This chain's CDR3 is CASTLSVGAETQYF. CDR3 DNA sequence: TGTGCCAGCACCCTCTCAGTTGGGGCAGAGACCCAGTACTTC.

This clonotype was counted at least ten times. This sequence joins TRBV2 and TRBJ2-1; possible D gene TRBD1, 5 bases. With 10 bases removed from V and 5 bases from J, the gap between germline ends came to 9 bases. This CDR3 comprises 11 residues. Germline V CDR1 and CDR2: SNHLY, FYNNEI. The CDR3 DNA sequence: TGTGCCACGCCAGGGAACAATGAGCAGTTCTTC. Translating gives CATPGNNEQFF.

The J gene is TRBJ2-6, the V gene TRBV19, with 7 bases that match TRBD1. The V gene's germline CDR1 is LNHDA and CDR2 SQIVND (reference sequence). The CDR3 length is 14 residues. V dropped 5 bases and J dropped 10; count of bases not matched to a gene: 8. The CDR3 spells CASSATGASNVLTF. CDR3 bases: TGTGCCAGTAGTGCCACAGGGGCCTCTAACGTCCTGACTTTC.

This clonotype was counted at least ten times. The genes are TRBV12-3 or TRBV12-4 and TRBJ2-1; the match to TRBD2 covers 10 bases. This CDR3 has 14 residues. V gave up 6 bases and J gave up 9 bases; unmatched junction bases: 8. Here the CDR3 DNA reads TGTGCCAGCAGCGGACTAGCGGAGTTGGGTGAGCAGTTCTTC. Translated, it gives CASSGLAELGEQFF.

The rearrangement links TRBV20-1 to TRBJ2-1; 8 bases agree with TRBD2. The CDR3 is made up of 14 amino acids. Trimming took 1 base from V and 7 from J; bases not matched to a gene: 6. Per the germline V gene, CDR1 is DFQATT and CDR2 is SNEGSKA (reference sequence). This CDR3 reads CSARAGGPRNEQFF. In DNA, the CDR3 is TGCAGTGCTAGAGCGGGAGGGCCCAGGAATGAGCAGTTCTTC.

The chain couples TRBV29-1 to TRBJ2-7; 13 nucleotides align to TRBD2. The CDR3 runs to 14 residues. Losses at the gene ends were 4 bases for V and 4 bases for J; bases not matched to a gene: 4. CDR1 is SQVTM and CDR2 is ANQGSEA in the germline V gene. DNA of the CDR3: TGCAGCGTTGGCGGGACTAGCGGGGAGTACGAGCAGTACTTC. Translating it yields CSVGGTSGEYEQYF.

Ten or more counts support this clonotype. This sequence joins TRBV11-3 and TRBJ2-2; unclear D gene. Deletions cut 5 bases from V and 4 bases from J, with 5 bases between. The CDR3 loop spans 12 amino acids. The germline V gene encodes CDR1 SGHNT and CDR2 YENEEA. The CDR3 sequence: CASSPFTGELFF. In DNA form, the CDR3 reads TGTGCCAGCAGCCCCTTCACCGGGGAGCTGTTTTTT. The whole variable domain, filled in from reference TRBV11-3 and TRBJ2-2, reads EAGVVQSPRYKIIEKKQPVAFWCNPISGHNTLYWYLQNLGQGPELLIRYENEEAVDDSQLPKDRFSAERLKGVDSTLKIQPAELGDSAVYLCASSPFTGELFFGEGSRLTVL.

This clonotype was counted many times. The chain has TRBV3-1 and TRBJ2-3; TRBD2 is a possible D gene (5 bases). V was cut by 1 base and J by 4 bases, with 18 bases left in between. Germline V gene sequence: CDR1 LGHDT, CDR2 YNNKEL (reference sequence). CDR3 size: 17 residues. The CDR3 region is CASSQVGSRAHADTQYF. Written as DNA, the CDR3 is TGTGCCAGCAGCCAAGTGGGATCGAGGGCCCACGCAGATACGCAGTATTTT.

This clonotype was observed many times. The CDR3 here is CASSSRGALRYEQYF. DNA of the CDR3: TGTGCCAGCAGTTCCCGGGGGGCGCTTCGGTACGAGCAGTACTTC. The chain employs TRBV12-3 or TRBV12-4 and TRBJ2-7; TRBD2 is a possible D gene (7 bases). The CDR3 consists of 15 residues. The V end was cut by 4 bases, the J end by 4 bases, with 17 bases between.

There are many counts of this clonotype. V gene TRBV11-2 combines with J gene TRBJ2-1; D unresolved. CDR1 is SGHAT, CDR2 FQNNGV, per germline. V was cut by 0 bases and J by 8 bases, with 14 bases left in between. This CDR3 comprises 15 residues. This chain's CDR3 is CASSLDQDPSDEQFF. In DNA, the CDR3 is TGTGCCAGCAGCTTAGATCAAGACCCCTCCGATGAGCAGTTCTTC.

The table lists this clonotype with a few counts. The CDR3 here is CATASGRDSYNEQFF. CDR3 coding DNA: TGTGCCACCGCTAGCGGGAGGGACTCCTACAATGAGCAGTTCTTC. This chain connects TRBV6-4 to TRBJ2-1; 12 nucleotides match TRBD2. Germline CDR1 and CDR2: MRHNA and SNTAGT. With 10 bases clipped from V and 0 bases from J, the junction kept 4 bases outside the gene matches. The CDR3 runs 15 residues.

V is TRBV5-1 and J is TRBJ2-7, with TRBD2 matching over 8 bases. This CDR3 spans 15 amino acids. CDR1 is SGHRS and CDR2 is YFSETQ in the germline V gene. V trimming: 5 bases; J trimming: 0 bases; junction bases outside the gene matches: 7. The CDR3 sequence: CASSLRGGTSYEQYF. The CDR3 DNA reads TGCGCCAGCAGTCTCCGGGGGGGGACCTCCTACGAGCAGTACTTC.

The table lists this clonotype with many counts. The rearrangement links TRBV3-1 to TRBJ2-5; D may be TRBD2 (7 bases). The CDR3 is 15 amino acids. From germline, CDR1 is LGHDT and CDR2 YNNKEL (reference sequence). V shed 0 bases and J shed 5 bases, with 13 bases lying between them. CDR3 residues: CASSQDLRGGETQYF. As DNA, the CDR3 is TGTGCCAGCAGCCAAGATCTTAGGGGGGGTGAGACCCAGTACTTC.

This clonotype was seen a few times. CDR3 amino acids: CASSPSGSEFYPNEQFF. CDR3 nucleotides: TGTGCCAGCAGCCCTAGCGGGAGCGAGTTCTACCCCAATGAGCAGTTCTTC. The genes are TRBV4-2 and TRBJ2-1, with TRBD2 matching 10 bases. Per germline, CDR1 LGHNA and CDR2 YNFKEQ. V lost 4 bases and J lost 6; bases outside the gene matches: 12. The CDR3 runs 17 residues.

Written as DNA, the CDR3 is TGTGCCAGCAGCTTAGCGCTTTACAGGCACGGCCCCTTCAACACCGGGGAGCTGTTTTTT. It yields the protein CASSLALYRHGPFNTGELFF. The genes are TRBV7-9 and TRBJ2-2, with D possibly TRBD1 on 5 matching bases. Between the trimmed V and J ends, which lost 0 bases and 2 bases, there was a span of 22 bases. CDR1 and CDR2 (germline): SEHNR, FQNEAQ (reference sequence). The CDR3 is made up of 20 amino acids.